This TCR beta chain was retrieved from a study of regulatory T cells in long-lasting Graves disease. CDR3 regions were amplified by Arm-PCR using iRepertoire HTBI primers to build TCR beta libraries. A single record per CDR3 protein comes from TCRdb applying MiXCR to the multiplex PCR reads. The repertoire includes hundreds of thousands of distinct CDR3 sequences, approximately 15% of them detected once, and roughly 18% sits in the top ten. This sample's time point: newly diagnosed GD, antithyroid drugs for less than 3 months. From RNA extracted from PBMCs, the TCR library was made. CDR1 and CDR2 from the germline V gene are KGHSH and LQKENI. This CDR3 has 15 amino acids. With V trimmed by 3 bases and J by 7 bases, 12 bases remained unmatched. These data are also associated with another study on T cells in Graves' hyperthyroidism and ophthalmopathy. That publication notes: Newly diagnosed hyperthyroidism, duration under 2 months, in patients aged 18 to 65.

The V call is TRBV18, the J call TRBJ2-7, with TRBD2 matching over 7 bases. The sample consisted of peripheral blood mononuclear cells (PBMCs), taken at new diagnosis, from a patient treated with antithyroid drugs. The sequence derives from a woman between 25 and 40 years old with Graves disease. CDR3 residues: CASSPGVSGMREQYF. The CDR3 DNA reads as TGTGCCAGCTCACCGGGAGTAAGCGGGATGAGGGAGCAGTACTTC.